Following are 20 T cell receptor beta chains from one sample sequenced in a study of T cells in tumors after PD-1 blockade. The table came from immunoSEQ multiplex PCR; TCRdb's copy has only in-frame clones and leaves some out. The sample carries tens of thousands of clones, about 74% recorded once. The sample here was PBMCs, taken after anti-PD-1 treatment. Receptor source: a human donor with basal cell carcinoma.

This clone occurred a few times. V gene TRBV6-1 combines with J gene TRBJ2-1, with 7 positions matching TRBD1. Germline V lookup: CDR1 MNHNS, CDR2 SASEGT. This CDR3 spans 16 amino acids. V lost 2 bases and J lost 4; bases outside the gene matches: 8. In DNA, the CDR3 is TGTGCCAGCAGTGAAATCGGGGACAGACTTTACAATGAGCAGTTCTTC. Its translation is CASSEIGDRLYNEQFF.

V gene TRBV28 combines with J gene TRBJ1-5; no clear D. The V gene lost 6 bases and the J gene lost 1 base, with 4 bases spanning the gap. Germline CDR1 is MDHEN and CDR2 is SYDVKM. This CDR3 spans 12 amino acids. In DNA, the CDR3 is TGTGCCAGCAGGCTAAGCAATCAGCCCCAGCATTTT. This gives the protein CASRLSNQPQHF.

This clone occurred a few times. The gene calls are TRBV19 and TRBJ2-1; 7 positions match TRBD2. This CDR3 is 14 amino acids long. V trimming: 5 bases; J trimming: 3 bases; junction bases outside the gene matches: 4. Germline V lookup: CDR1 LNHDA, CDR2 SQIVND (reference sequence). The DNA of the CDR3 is TGTGCCAGTAGTGTGGGGGGGTTCTACAATGAGCAGTTCTTC. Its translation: CASSVGGFYNEQFF.

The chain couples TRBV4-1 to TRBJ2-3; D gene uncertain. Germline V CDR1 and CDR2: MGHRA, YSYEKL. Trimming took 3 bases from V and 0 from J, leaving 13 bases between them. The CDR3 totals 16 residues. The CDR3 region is CASSQSNGPSTDTQYF. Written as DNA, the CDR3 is TGCGCCAGCAGCCAGTCGAACGGGCCGAGCACAGATACGCAGTATTTT.

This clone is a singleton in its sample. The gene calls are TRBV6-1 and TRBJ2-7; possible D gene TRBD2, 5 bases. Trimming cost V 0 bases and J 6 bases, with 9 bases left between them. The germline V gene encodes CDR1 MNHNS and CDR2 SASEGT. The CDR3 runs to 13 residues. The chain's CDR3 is CASSEAGKSEQYF. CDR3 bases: TGTGCCAGCAGTGAAGCCGGGAAATCCGAGCAGTACTTC.

The CDR3 here is CASSPRTSMTDTQYF. CDR3 DNA sequence: TGTGCCAGCAGCCCCCGGACTAGCATGACAGATACGCAGTATTTT. The chain couples TRBV14 to TRBJ2-3; 8 bases map to TRBD2. V was pared by 4 bases and J by 3 bases, with 6 bases of the junction left unmatched. The CDR3 length is 15 residues. Germline V lookup: CDR1 SGHDN, CDR2 FVKESK.

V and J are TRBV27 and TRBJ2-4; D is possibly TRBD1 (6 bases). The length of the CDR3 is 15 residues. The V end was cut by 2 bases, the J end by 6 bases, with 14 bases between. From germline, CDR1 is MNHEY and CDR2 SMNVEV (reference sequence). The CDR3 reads CASSLAIGQTNIQYF. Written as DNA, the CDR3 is TGTGCCAGCAGTTTAGCTATTGGACAGACAAACATTCAGTACTTC.

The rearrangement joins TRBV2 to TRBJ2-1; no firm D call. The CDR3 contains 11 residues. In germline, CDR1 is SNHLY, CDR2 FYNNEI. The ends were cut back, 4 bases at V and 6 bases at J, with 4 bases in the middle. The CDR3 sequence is CASSVLNEQFF. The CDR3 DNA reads TGTGCCAGCAGTGTTCTCAATGAGCAGTTCTTC.

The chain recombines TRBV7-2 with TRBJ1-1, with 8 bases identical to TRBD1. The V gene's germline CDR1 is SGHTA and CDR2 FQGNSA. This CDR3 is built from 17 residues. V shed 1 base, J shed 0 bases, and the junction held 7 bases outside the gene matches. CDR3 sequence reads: CASSLDTGGSLNTEAFF. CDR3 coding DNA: TGTGCCAGCAGCTTAGATACAGGGGGAAGTTTGAACACTGAAGCTTTCTTT.

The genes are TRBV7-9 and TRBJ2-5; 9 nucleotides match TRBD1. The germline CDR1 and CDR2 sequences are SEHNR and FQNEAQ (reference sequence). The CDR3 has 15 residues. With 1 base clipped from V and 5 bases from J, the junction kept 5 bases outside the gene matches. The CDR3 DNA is TGTGCCAGCAGCTTAGGAGGGACAGGGATGGAGACCCAGTACTTC. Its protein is CASSLGGTGMETQYF. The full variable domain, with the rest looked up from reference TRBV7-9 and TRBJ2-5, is DTGVSQNPRHKITKRGQNVTFRCDPISEHNRLYWYRQTLGQGPEFLTYFQNEAQLEKSRLLSDRFSAERPKGSFSTLEIQRTEQGDSAMYLCASSLGGTGMETQYFGPGTRLLVL.

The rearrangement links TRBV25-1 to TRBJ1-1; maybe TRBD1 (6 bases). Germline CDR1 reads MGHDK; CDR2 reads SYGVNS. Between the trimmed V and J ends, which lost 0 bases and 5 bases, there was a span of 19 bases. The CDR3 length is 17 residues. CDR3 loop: CASSEYRSGGAGTEAFF. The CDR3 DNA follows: TGTGCCAGCAGTGAATATCGTTCGGGGGGCGCTGGGACTGAAGCTTTCTTT. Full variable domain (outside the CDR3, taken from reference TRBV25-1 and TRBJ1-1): EADIYQTPRYLVIGTGKKITLECSQTMGHDKMYWYQQDPGMELHLIHYSYGVNSTEKGDLSSESTVSRIRTEHFPLTLESARPSHTSQYLCASSEYRSGGAGTEAFFGQGTRLTVV.

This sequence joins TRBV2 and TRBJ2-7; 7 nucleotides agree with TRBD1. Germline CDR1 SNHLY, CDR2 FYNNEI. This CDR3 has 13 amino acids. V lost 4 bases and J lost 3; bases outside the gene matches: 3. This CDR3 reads CASSVTGNYEQYF. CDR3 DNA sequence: TGTGCCAGCAGTGTGACAGGGAACTACGAGCAGTACTTC.

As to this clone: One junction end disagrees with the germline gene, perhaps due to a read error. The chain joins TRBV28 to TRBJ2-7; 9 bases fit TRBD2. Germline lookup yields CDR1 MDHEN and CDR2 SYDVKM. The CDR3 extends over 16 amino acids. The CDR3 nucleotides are TGTGCCCGCAGTTTACAGGGGCGGGGGGGCGGTTCCGAGCAGTACTTC. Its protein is CARSLQGRGGGSEQYF. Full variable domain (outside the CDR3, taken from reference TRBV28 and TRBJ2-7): DVKVTQSSRYLVKRTGEKVFLECVQDMDHENMFWYRQDPGLGLRLIYFSYDVKMKEKGDIPEGYSVSREKKERFSLILESASTNQTSMYLCARSLQGRGGGSEQYFGPGTRLTVT.

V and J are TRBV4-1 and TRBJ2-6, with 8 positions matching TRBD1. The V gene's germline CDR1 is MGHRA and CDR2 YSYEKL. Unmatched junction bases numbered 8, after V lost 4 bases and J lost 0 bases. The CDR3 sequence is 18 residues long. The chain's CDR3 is CASSPSRTGNSGANVLTF. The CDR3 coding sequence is TGCGCCAGCAGCCCATCTCGGACAGGGAACTCTGGGGCCAACGTCCTGACTTTC.

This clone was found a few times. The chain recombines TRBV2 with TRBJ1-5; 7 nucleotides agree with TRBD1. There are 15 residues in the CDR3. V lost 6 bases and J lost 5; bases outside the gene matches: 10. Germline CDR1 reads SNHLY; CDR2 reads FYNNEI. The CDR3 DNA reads TGTGCCAGCAGCGAACAGGGGTTTGGCTATCAGCCCCAGCATTTT. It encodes CASSEQGFGYQPQHF.

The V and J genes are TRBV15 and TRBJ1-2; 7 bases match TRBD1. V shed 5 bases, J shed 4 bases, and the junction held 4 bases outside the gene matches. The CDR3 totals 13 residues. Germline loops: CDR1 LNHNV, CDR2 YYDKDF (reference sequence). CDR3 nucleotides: TGTGCCACCAGCGGGACAGCGCCCTATGGCTACACCTTC. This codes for CATSGTAPYGYTF.

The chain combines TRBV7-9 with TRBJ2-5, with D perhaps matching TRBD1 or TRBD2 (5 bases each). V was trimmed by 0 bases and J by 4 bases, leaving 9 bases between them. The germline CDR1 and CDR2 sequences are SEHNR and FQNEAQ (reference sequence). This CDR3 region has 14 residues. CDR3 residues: CASSLAGVRETQYF. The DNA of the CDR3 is TGTGCCAGCAGCTTAGCGGGGGTCCGAGAGACCCAGTACTTC.

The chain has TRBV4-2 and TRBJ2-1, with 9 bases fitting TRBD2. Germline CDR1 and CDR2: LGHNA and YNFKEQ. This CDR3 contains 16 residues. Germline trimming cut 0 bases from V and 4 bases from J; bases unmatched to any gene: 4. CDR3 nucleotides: TGTGCCAGCAGCCAAGAGCTGACTAGCGGATACAATGAGCAGTTCTTC. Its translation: CASSQELTSGYNEQFF.

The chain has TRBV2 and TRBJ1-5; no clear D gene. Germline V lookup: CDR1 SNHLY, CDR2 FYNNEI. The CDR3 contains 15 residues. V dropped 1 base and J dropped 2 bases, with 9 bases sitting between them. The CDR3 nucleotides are TGTGCCAGCAGTGAAGGGCAGGTCGGCAATCAGCCCCAGCATTTT. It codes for CASSEGQVGNQPQHF.

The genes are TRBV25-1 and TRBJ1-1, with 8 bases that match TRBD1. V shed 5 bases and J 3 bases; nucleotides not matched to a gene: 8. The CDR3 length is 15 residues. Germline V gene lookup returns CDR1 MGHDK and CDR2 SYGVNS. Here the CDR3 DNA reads TGTGCCAGCAGTCCCCGGGACAGGCAGCACACTGAAGCTTTCTTT. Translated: CASSPRDRQHTEAFF.